The clone carrying this TCR beta chain occurred a few times. These data come from a study of T-cell memory formation after mild COVID-19. Study-level information: The two donors had largely donor-specific TCR clusters.

TCR alpha and TCR beta cDNA libraries carrying sample barcodes and UMIs were produced by 5'RACE using constant-segment primers. TCRdb redid the calling of the 5' RACE reads with MiXCR, one entry per CDR3 protein. Of a few hundred thousand distinct CDR3 sequences in the sample, around 20% were seen once. In germline, CDR1 is MNHEY, CDR2 SVGAGI. The CDR3 runs 17 residues. Trimming cost V 3 bases and J 1 base; bases outside gene matches: 11. The gene calls are TRBV6-5 and TRBJ1-1, with 7 bases fitting TRBD1. Sequencing was carried out using PBMCs or a T cell subset sorted from them (not recorded which). The sequence was collected from a man younger than 30 who had mild COVID-19 (a few samples of this study predate the infection). Cell type and time point are not known. CDR3 DNA: TGTGCCAGCAGTTATAAGACAGGGACAAAGGGGAACACTGAAGCTTTCTTT. This gives the protein CASSYKTGTKGNTEAFF.